This T cell receptor (beta chain) was retrieved from a study of cytomegalovirus exposure and HLA in healthy donors. The study, taken as a whole, reports: Among the CMV-associated chains, a few were confirmed in vitro as specific for CMV antigens. Cytomegalovirus association was assigned to about 150 TCR beta chains. An Asian-associated ancestry cluster reportedly showed fewer N-insertions than the roughly 670-donor mean in a later analysis.

Primers for the PCR totalled 60 Vbeta and 13 Jbeta. Per the original methods: Unique TCR beta chains totaled some 78 million in a later count, with roughly 10 million of them shared. Only in-frame clones appear in the TCRdb table, and some are missing; sequencing was by immunoSEQ multiplex PCR. The V and J calls and clone size are taken from that table; D and trimming were inferred from the DNA. This specimen shows roughly 190,000 clones; the ten leading clones hold about 6.5%. V dropped 1 base and J dropped 1; count of bases not matched to a gene: 2. The CDR3 has 15 residues. Germline V gene sequence: CDR1 LGHNA, CDR2 YSLEER. Comment on this clone: Its antigen is unidentified.

The sample taken for sequencing was PBMCs. The chain couples TRBV4-3 to TRBJ2-5; 8 bases line up with TRBD2. The sequence was obtained from a man younger than 45 in good health and CMV-seronegative. The CDR3 sequence is CASSQGGGLQETQYF. In DNA, the CDR3 is TGCGCCAGCAGCCAAGGCGGGGGGCTCCAAGAGACCCAGTACTTC.